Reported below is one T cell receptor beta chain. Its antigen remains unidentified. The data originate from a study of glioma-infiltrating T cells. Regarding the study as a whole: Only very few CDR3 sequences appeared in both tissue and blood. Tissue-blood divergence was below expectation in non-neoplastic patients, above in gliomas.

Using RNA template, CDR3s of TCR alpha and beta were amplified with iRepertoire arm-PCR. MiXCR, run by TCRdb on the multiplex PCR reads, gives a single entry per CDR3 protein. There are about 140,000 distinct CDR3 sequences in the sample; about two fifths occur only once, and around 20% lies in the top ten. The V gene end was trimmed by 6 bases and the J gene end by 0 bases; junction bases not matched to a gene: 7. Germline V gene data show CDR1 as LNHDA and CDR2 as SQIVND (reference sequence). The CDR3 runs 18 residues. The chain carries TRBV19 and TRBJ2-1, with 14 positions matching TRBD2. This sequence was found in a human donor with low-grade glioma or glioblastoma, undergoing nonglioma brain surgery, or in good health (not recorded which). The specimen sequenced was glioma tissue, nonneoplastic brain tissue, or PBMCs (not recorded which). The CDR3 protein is CASSRLAGGPSSYNEQFF. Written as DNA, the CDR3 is TGTGCCAGTAGCAGACTAGCGGGAGGGCCAAGCTCCTACAATGAGCAGTTCTTC.